What follows are 26 T cell receptor beta chains derived from one specimen sequenced in a study of OX40 agonist ivuxolimab in advanced cancers. Sequenced by immunoSEQ multiplex PCR; TCRdb stores in-frame clones only, minus some. The repertoire holds about 60,000 clones, with nearly 95% as singletons. Sequencing was performed on CD4+ or CD8+ T cells sorted from blood, taken in a trial of the OX40 agonist ivuxolimab. The receptors here all came from an adult with an advanced solid tumor such as melanoma, head and neck, liver or kidney cancer.

The gene calls are TRBV11-2 and TRBJ2-7, with TRBD2 matching 9 bases. V lost 5 bases to trimming and J lost 0 bases; unmatched junction nucleotides: 8. Germline CDR1 is SGHAT and CDR2 is FQNNGV. The CDR3 extends over 16 amino acids. CDR3 amino acids: CASSPSGGLSSYEQYF. CDR3 in DNA: TGTGCCAGCAGCCCCAGCGGGGGGTTGTCCTCCTACGAGCAGTACTTC.

The CDR3 region has the DNA TGTGCCAGCAGTGAGGGGGTAGCGTACGAGCAGTACTTC. Translating gives CASSEGVAYEQYF. V and J are TRBV2 and TRBJ2-7; D possibly uses TRBD1 or TRBD2 (5 bases each). The length of the CDR3 is 13 residues. From germline, CDR1 is SNHLY and CDR2 FYNNEI. V lost 3 bases and J 4 bases, leaving 10 bases between the germline ends. The whole variable domain, filled in from reference TRBV2 and TRBJ2-7, reads EPEVTQTPSHQVTQMGQEVILRCVPISNHLYFYWYRQILGQKVEFLVSFYNNEISEKSEIFDDQFSVERPDGSNFTLKIRSTKLEDSAMYFCASSEGVAYEQYFGPGTRLTVT.

The chain joins TRBV28 to TRBJ2-5; 10 nucleotides match TRBD1. From germline, CDR1 is MDHEN and CDR2 SYDVKM. This CDR3 spans 16 amino acids. The V and J ends lost 1 base and 5 bases, in that order; junction bases with no gene match: 7. CDR3 loop: CASSLSATGGGETQYF. The CDR3 region has the DNA TGTGCCAGCAGTTTATCCGCGACAGGGGGCGGTGAGACCCAGTACTTC.

The V and J genes are TRBV28 and TRBJ2-7; maybe TRBD2 (5 bases). This CDR3 is built from 13 residues. The V end was cut by 3 bases, the J end by 12 bases, with 18 bases between. Germline CDR1 MDHEN, CDR2 SYDVKM. The DNA for the CDR3 is TGTGCCAGCAGTTTGCGAAGATGGGGAGTTCGGTACTTC. Its protein product is CASSLRRWGVRYF.

The J gene is TRBJ2-7, the V gene TRBV19; 7 bases align to TRBD2. V was pared by 1 base and J by 5 bases, with 11 bases of the junction left unmatched. Germline lookup yields CDR1 LNHDA and CDR2 SQIVND (reference sequence). The CDR3 is made up of 16 amino acids. The CDR3 DNA is TGTGCCAGTAGTATAGGCTGGGGGGGACTCGCCCACGAGCAGTACTTC. Its translation is CASSIGWGGLAHEQYF.

The chain joins TRBV10-3 to TRBJ2-2; D could derive from TRBD1 or TRBD2 (5 bases each). The V end was cut by 8 bases, the J end by 6 bases, with 16 bases between. The CDR3 spans 14 residues. Germline V gene data show CDR1 as ENHRY and CDR2 as SYGVKD. The CDR3 loop reads CAIEGQGRPGELFF. In nucleotides, the CDR3 is TGTGCCATCGAGGGGCAGGGAAGGCCCGGGGAGCTGTTTTTT.

This chain links TRBV6-5 with TRBJ1-1, with D possibly being TRBD1 (5 bases). Germline CDR1 and CDR2: MNHEY and SVGAGI. The CDR3 sequence is 12 residues long. Trimming took off 5 bases at V and 5 bases at J, with 9 bases between the two ends. CDR3 sequence: CASSGGVTEAFF. In DNA, the CDR3 is TGTGCCAGCAGTGGAGGGGTGACTGAAGCTTTCTTT.

The J gene is TRBJ2-1, the V gene TRBV5-6, with unresolved D. The ends were cut back, 4 bases at V and 6 bases at J, with 5 bases in the middle. This CDR3 contains 11 residues. The germline gives CDR1 SGHDT, CDR2 YYEEEE. CDR3 nucleotide sequence: TGTGCCAGCAGCGCTAGCAATGAGCAGTTCTTC. It codes for CASSASNEQFF. The complete variable domain, with remaining parts taken from reference TRBV5-6 and TRBJ2-1, reads DAGVTQSPTHLIKTRGQQVTLRCSPKSGHDTVSWYQQALGQGPQFIFQYYEEEERQRGNFPDRFSGHQFPNYSSELNVNALLLGDSALYLCASSASNEQFFGPGTRLTVL.

The CDR3, as DNA: TGCGCCAGCAGCCGCACTAGTAGCCAATATGAGCAGTTCTTC. This translates into CASSRTSSQYEQFF. The chain links TRBV4-1 to TRBJ2-1; D might be TRBD2 (5 bases). Germline lookup yields CDR1 MGHRA and CDR2 YSYEKL. CDR3 size: 14 residues. V shed 4 bases and J shed 8 bases, with 15 bases lying between them.

J is TRBJ2-3 and V is TRBV10-2, with D possibly called TRBD1 or TRBD2 (5 bases each). Deletions cut 6 bases from V and 0 bases from J, with 13 bases between. Germline CDR1 reads WSHSY; CDR2 reads SAAADI. The CDR3 consists of 15 residues. The CDR3 loop reads CASRSRGWSTDTQYF. CDR3 DNA sequence: TGCGCCAGCAGGTCCCGGGGCTGGAGCACAGATACGCAGTATTTT.

The rearrangement links TRBV30 to TRBJ1-1; D is unresolved. CDR3 length: 13 amino acids. The V gene's germline CDR1 is GTSNPN and CDR2 SVGIG (reference sequence). Between the trimmed V and J ends, which lost 4 bases and 3 bases, there was a span of 12 bases. The CDR3 DNA follows: TGTGCCTGGACCCTAGTACTTTACACTGAAGCTTTCTTT. Protein product: CAWTLVLYTEAFF. The complete variable domain, with remaining parts taken from reference TRBV30 and TRBJ1-1, reads SQTIHQWPATLVQPVGSPLSLECTVEGTSNPNLYWYRQAAGRGLQLLFYSVGIGQISSEVPQNLSASRPQDRQFILSSKKLLLSDSGFYLCAWTLVLYTEAFFGQGTRLTVV.

The chain is built from TRBV6-5 and TRBJ2-2; D unresolved. The CDR3 contains 13 residues. V was shortened by 6 bases and J by 7 bases, with 12 bases between the two germline ends. Germline assignment: CDR1 MNHEY and CDR2 SVGAGI. The CDR3 is CASSPRNDGELFF. Written as DNA, the CDR3 is TGTGCCAGCAGCCCCCGAAACGACGGGGAGCTGTTTTTT.

This clone was found once. This chain joins TRBV18 and TRBJ1-1; 7 bases line up with TRBD1. Losses at the gene ends were 4 bases for V and 0 bases for J; bases not matched to a gene: 11. The V gene's germline CDR1 is KGHSH and CDR2 LQKENI. The CDR3 runs to 17 residues. CDR3 in amino acids: CASSLAQGGRVNTEAFF. The CDR3 DNA is TGTGCCAGCTCACTGGCCCAGGGGGGCAGAGTGAACACTGAAGCTTTCTTT.

The chain links TRBV7-8 to TRBJ1-1; 10 nucleotides agree with TRBD1. Germline lookup yields CDR1 SGHVS and CDR2 FQNEAQ. V shed 5 bases and J 11 bases; nucleotides not matched to a gene: 11. The CDR3 covers 14 residues. CDR3 residues: CASSRPGQGLMAFF. The CDR3 nucleotides read TGTGCCAGCAGCCGGCCGGGACAGGGGTTAATGGCTTTCTTT.

The V call is TRBV6-5, the J call TRBJ2-3; TRBD1 agrees at 7 bases. V lost 5 bases and J lost 2; bases outside the gene matches: 7. CDR3 length: 15 amino acids. Looked up from germline, CDR1 is MNHEY and CDR2 is SVGAGI. As DNA, the CDR3 is TGTGCCAGCAGTGCCTCGACAGGGCCCACAGATACGCAGTATTTT. Translation gives CASSASTGPTDTQYF.

The chain recombines TRBV25-1 with TRBJ2-3, with 7 bases aligning to TRBD2. With V trimmed by 3 bases and J by 2 bases, 8 bases remained unmatched. The CDR3 has 16 amino acids. Germline V gives CDR1 MGHDK, CDR2 SYGVNS. CDR3 bases: TGTGCCAGCAGTGACAATAGCGGGCCATCCACAGATACGCAGTATTTT. This translates into CASSDNSGPSTDTQYF.

This rearrangement joins TRBV5-4 to TRBJ2-1; D may be TRBD1 (6 bases). Germline V gives CDR1 SGHNT, CDR2 YYREEE (reference sequence). The germline V and J ends were trimmed by 0 bases and 7 bases, with 17 bases remaining between them. CDR3 length: 16 residues. In DNA, the CDR3 is TGTGCCAGCAGCTTGGCCCGAACAGGGATAGATAATGAGCAGTTCTTC. Translating gives CASSLARTGIDNEQFF.

This chain joins TRBV10-3 and TRBJ2-5, with a tentative D call TRBD1 (6 bases). V was trimmed by 0 bases and J by 3 bases, leaving 17 bases between them. The germline gives CDR1 ENHRY, CDR2 SYGVKD. This CDR3 is 17 amino acids long. This CDR3 is CAISESNIRGEEETQYF. The CDR3, as DNA: TGTGCCATCAGTGAGTCGAATATCAGGGGCGAGGAAGAGACCCAGTACTTC.

The gene calls are TRBV6-5 and TRBJ2-7, with D possibly called TRBD1 or TRBD2 (5 bases each). V was pared by 2 bases and J by 3 bases, with 14 bases between. Germline CDR1 reads MNHEY; CDR2 reads SVGAGI. This CDR3 comprises 15 residues. CDR3 DNA sequence: TGTGCCAGCAGTTACGGGACCCAAACAAACTACGAGCAGTACTTC. This sequence encodes CASSYGTQTNYEQYF.

V is TRBV7-8 and J is TRBJ2-2; D gene unclear. Looked up from germline, CDR1 is SGHVS and CDR2 is FQNEAQ. This CDR3 has 13 residues. V lost 2 bases and J 5 bases, leaving 6 bases between the germline ends. In DNA form, the CDR3 reads TGTGCCAGCAGCTTATTGCAGACCGGGGAGCTGTTTTTT. Translation gives CASSLLQTGELFF.

The chain recombines TRBV19 with TRBJ2-3; no reliable D call. There are 13 residues in the CDR3. From germline, CDR1 is LNHDA and CDR2 SQIVND (reference sequence). Between the trimmed V and J ends, which lost 2 bases and 5 bases, there was a span of 8 bases. The CDR3 bases are TGTGCCAGTAGTATATTTCTGAGAGATACGCAGTATTTT. This codes for CASSIFLRDTQYF.

The J gene is TRBJ2-7, the V gene TRBV7-2; possible D gene TRBD1, 6 bases. The V end lost 7 bases, the J end lost 3 bases, and 16 bases lay between the germline ends. The length of the CDR3 is 14 residues. Germline V gene lookup returns CDR1 SGHTA and CDR2 FQGNSA. The CDR3, as DNA: TGTGCCAGCACCCTAGGTGGGACACACTACGAGCAGTACTTC. Translating it yields CASTLGGTHYEQYF.

This chain uses TRBV9 with TRBJ2-3; the match to TRBD2 covers 13 bases. The CDR3 extends over 16 amino acids. V shed 0 bases, J shed 7 bases, and the junction held 5 bases outside the gene matches. Germline CDR1 SGDLS, CDR2 YYNGEE. The CDR3 DNA is TGTGCCAGCAGCGTAGGGGGACTAGCGGGGAGTAATACGCAGTATTTT. Translating it yields CASSVGGLAGSNTQYF.

The rearrangement uses TRBV19 and TRBJ2-4; no clear D gene. The germline V gene encodes CDR1 LNHDA and CDR2 SQIVND (reference sequence). V dropped 3 bases and J dropped 0 bases, with 12 bases sitting between them. CDR3 length equals 16 residues. This chain's CDR3 is CASSMSRTVAKNIQYF. The CDR3 region has the DNA TGTGCCAGTAGTATGTCCAGGACCGTAGCCAAAAACATTCAGTACTTC.

The chain has TRBV4-2 and TRBJ2-1, with D perhaps matching TRBD1 (6 bases). This CDR3 comprises 16 residues. Between the trimmed V and J ends, which lost 0 bases and 8 bases, there was a span of 17 bases. Germline values: CDR1 LGHNA, CDR2 YNFKEQ. The CDR3 reads CASSQEVRLPGDEQFF. For the CDR3, the DNA is TGTGCCAGCAGCCAAGAAGTGCGACTACCAGGGGATGAGCAGTTCTTC.

The chain combines TRBV19 with TRBJ2-7; D call uncertain. Trimming shortened V by 3 bases and J by 3 bases, and 9 bases separated the two germline ends. Per the germline V gene, CDR1 is LNHDA and CDR2 is SQIVND (reference sequence). The CDR3 is 13 amino acids. CDR3 DNA sequence: TGTGCCAGTAGTATCGGGCAGGACTACGAGCAGTACTTC. This codes for CASSIGQDYEQYF.